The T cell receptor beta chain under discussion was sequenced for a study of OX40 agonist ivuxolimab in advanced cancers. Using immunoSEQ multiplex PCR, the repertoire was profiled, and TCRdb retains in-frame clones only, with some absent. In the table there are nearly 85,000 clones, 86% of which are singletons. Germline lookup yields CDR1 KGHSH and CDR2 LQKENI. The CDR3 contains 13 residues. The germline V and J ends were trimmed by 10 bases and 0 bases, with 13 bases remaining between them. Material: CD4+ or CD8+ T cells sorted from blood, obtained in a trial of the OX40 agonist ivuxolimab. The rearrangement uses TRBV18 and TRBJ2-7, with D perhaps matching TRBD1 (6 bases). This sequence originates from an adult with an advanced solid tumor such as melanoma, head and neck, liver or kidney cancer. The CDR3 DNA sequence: TGTGCCACGAGACAGGCTAGCTCCTACGAGCAGTACTTC. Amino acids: CATRQASSYEQYF.